These T cell receptor beta chains were read from a single sample in a study of STAT5B mutations in CD4+ large granular lymphocyte leukemia. Repertoires were generated with immunoSEQ multiplex PCR, while TCRdb's copy carries only in-frame clones and drops some. The sample has some 32,000 clones, about two thirds seen once. The sample taken for sequencing was CD4+ T cells from blood buffy coats. The receptors come from a human donor in good health. CDR3s include the opening cysteine and the closing phenylalanine or tryptophan. A D gene is named only where the DNA matches it firmly. Clone sizes are given selectively: once, few, many, or a class where the clone is expanded.

NA	TRBV6-6	TRBJ2-5	NA	TGTGCCAGCAGTTCCCCCCGGGGGACCCAGTACTTC	CASSSPRGTQYF
TRBD1	TRBV7-2	TRBJ2-1	NA	TGTGCCAGCAGCTTAACAGGGGGAATGGGCAGCTCCTACAATGAGCAGTTCTTC	CASSLTGGMGSSYNEQFF
NA	TRBV28	TRBJ2-7	NA	TGTGCCAGCCGGGACTCCGGGGCGTACGAGCAGTACTTC	CASRDSGAYEQYF
NA	TRBV11-3	TRBJ2-7	NA	TGTGCCAGCAGCTTGCGCCCCCACTACGAGCAGTACTTC	CASSLRPHYEQYF
TRBD1	TRBV5-6	TRBJ2-7	once	TGTGCCAGCAGCTCAGACAGGGGGCTATACGAGCAGTACTTC	CASSSDRGLYEQYF
NA	TRBV5-6	TRBJ1-5	once	TGTGCCAGCAGCTTGGGTTGGACGTCGAATCAGCCCCAGCATTTT	CASSLGWTSNQPQHF
NA	TRBV29-1	TRBJ1-1	NA	TGCAGCGTTGAAGATCCGGGGACCCCCTTTGAAGCTTTCTTT	CSVEDPGTPFEAFF
NA	TRBV14	TRBJ1-2	NA	TGTGCCAGCAGCCAAGGAGCCCCTGTCACGGGCTACACCTTC	CASSQGAPVTGYTF
NA	TRBV7-8	TRBJ1-1	NA	TGTGCCAGCAGCTCGACGGTGAACACTGAAGCTTTCTTT	CASSSTVNTEAFF
NA	TRBV18	TRBJ1-5	NA	TGTGCCAGCCGGGACGGGGGGAATCAGCCCCAGCATTTT	CASRDGGNQPQHF
TRBD1	TRBV2	TRBJ1-5	once	TGTGCCAGCAGCGATGGACAGGGTCGGTTTCAGCCCCAGCATTTT	CASSDGQGRFQPQHF
NA	TRBV7-2	TRBJ1-2	NA	TGTGCCAGCAGCTTTGTGGGGGGCTACACCTTC	CASSFVGGYTF
NA	TRBV18	TRBJ2-2	NA	TGTGCCAGCTCACCAGGGTCCGGGGAGCTGTTTTTT	CASSPGSGELFF
TRBD1	TRBV18	TRBJ1-1	NA	TGTGCCAGCTCACCGGGACAGGGGACTGAAGCTTTCTTT	CASSPGQGTEAFF
NA	TRBV23-1	TRBJ1-3	NA	TGCGCCAGCTCTCCAACAGGGAGGAACTCTGGAAACACCATATATTTT	CASSPTGRNSGNTIYF
TRBD1	TRBV27	TRBJ1-2	NA	TGTGCCAGCAGTTCCCAGACAGGGACTAACTATGGCTACACCTTC	CASSSQTGTNYGYTF
NA	TRBV5-6	TRBJ1-2	NA	TGTGCCAGCAGCTTGGGCGGCTATGGCTACACCTTC	CASSLGGYGYTF
TRBD1	TRBV28	TRBJ1-2	NA	TGTGCCAGCAGTGCCCCGACAGGGGATGGCTACACCTTC	CASSAPTGDGYTF
NA	TRBV6-1	TRBJ2-1	NA	TGTGCCAGCAGGGTCGAGGAGCTCGGGTACAATGAGCAGTTCTTC	CASRVEELGYNEQFF
NA	TRBV6-6	TRBJ1-2	NA	TGTGCCAGCAGTTACATAGGGCGTAACTATGGCTACACCTTC	CASSYIGRNYGYTF
NA	TRBV6-1	TRBJ1-5	NA	TGTGCCAGCAGAGGACCGTCCGGCGATCAGCCCCAGCATTTT	CASRGPSGDQPQHF
NA	TRBV6-5	TRBJ1-3	NA	TGTGCCAGCAGTTACAGGGGAGGAGGAAACACCATATATTTT	CASSYRGGGNTIYF
TRBD1	TRBV5-8	TRBJ1-1	once	TGTGCCAGCAGCCGTGACAGGGGGATCACTGAAGCTTTCTTT	CASSRDRGITEAFF
NA	TRBV15	TRBJ1-5	NA	TGTGCCACCAGCTCAGGGTACGAGATCAATCAGCCCCAGCATTTT	CATSSGYEINQPQHF
TRBD2	TRBV11-2	TRBJ2-1	NA	TGTGCCAGCAGCCCTACTAGCGGGAGCCCCAAATCACAGTTCTTC	CASSPTSGSPKSQFF
TRBD2	TRBV30	TRBJ2-7	NA	TGTGCCTGGAGTGAGCGGGAGTACGAGCAGTACTTC	CAWSEREYEQYF
NA	TRBV18	TRBJ1-1	NA	TGTGCCACCGTCGACCCGGGGGGGGTTAACACTGAAGCTTTCTTT	CATVDPGGVNTEAFF
NA	TRBV29-1	TRBJ1-2	once	TGCAGCGTTGAAGACCCAGGGTCGATGGACTATGGCTACACCTTC	CSVEDPGSMDYGYTF
NA	TRBV5-4	TRBJ2-7	NA	TGTGCCAGCAGCCCCTCAGTGGTCTACGAGCAGTACTTC	CASSPSVVYEQYF
NA	TRBV6-6	TRBJ2-4	NA	TGTGCCAGCAGTTACTCGGGACCCAAAAACATTCAGTACTTC	CASSYSGPKNIQYF
NA	TRBV5-4	TRBJ2-5	NA	TGTGCCAGCAGCTTGGACTACCAAGAGACCCAGTACTTC	CASSLDYQETQYF
NA	TRBV2	TRBJ1-3	once	TGTGCCAGCAGTGAAAGAGAAGGAAACACCATATATTTT	CASSEREGNTIYF
NA	TRBV27	TRBJ2-1	few	TGTGCCAGCAGTTTTGGGCGGAGCTCCTACAATGAGCAGTTCTTC	CASSFGRSSYNEQFF
NA	TRBV28	TRBJ2-6	NA	TGTGCCAGCAGTTTAACGGGGCTTGGGGCCAACGTCCTGACTTTC	CASSLTGLGANVLTF
TRBD1	TRBV7-2	TRBJ2-5	NA	TGTGCCAGCAGCTTGGACACAGGGGCAGAGACCCAGTACTTC	CASSLDTGAETQYF
NA	TRBV5-4	TRBJ2-5	NA	TGTGCCAGCAGCTCACGAGTAGGGGACCAAGAGACCCAGTACTTC	CASSSRVGDQETQYF
NA	TRBV7-9	TRBJ1-1	NA	TGTGCCAGCAGCCCGGGACAGAACACTGAAGCTTTCTTT	CASSPGQNTEAFF
TRBD2	TRBV9	TRBJ2-2	few	TGTGCCAGCAGCGCTCGGGAGGAGTTTACCGGGGAGCTGTTTTTT	CASSAREEFTGELFF
NA	TRBV14	TRBJ1-2	NA	TGTGCCAGCAGCCCGGGACTGTTCTATGGCTACACCTTC	CASSPGLFYGYTF
NA	TRBV7-2	TRBJ2-1	NA	TGTGCCAGCAGCCGCCCGGGGTTCAATGAGCAGTTCTTC	CASSRPGFNEQFF
NA	TRBV29-1	TRBJ2-5	NA	TGCAGCGTGGCCGGTCCCGGGGCAGAGACCCAGTACTTC	CSVAGPGAETQYF
TRBD1	TRBV18	TRBJ1-6	NA	TGTGCCAGCTCCCCGACAGGGGATTCACCCCTCCACTTT	CASSPTGDSPLHF
NA	TRBV9	TRBJ1-1	few	TGTGCCAGCAGCGTAGATATGGTGAACACTGAAGCTTTCTTT	CASSVDMVNTEAFF
NA	TRBV30	TRBJ1-1	few	TGTGCCTGGAGTGATGTGGTGTTGGAAGCTTTCTTT	CAWSDVVLEAFF
NA	TRBV7-2	TRBJ2-1	NA	TGTGCCAGCAGTTTTGACAGGCGGGACTACAATGAGCAGTTCTTC	CASSFDRRDYNEQFF